These 29 T cell receptor beta chains were all obtained from the same sample, sequenced in a study of control samples from healthy donors and cancer patients. Produced via immunoSEQ multiplex PCR; TCRdb's table is partial and in-frame only. Here the sample spans about 52,000 clones, 95% being singletons. Source material: blood. These receptors originate from a man aged 25 to 40 in good health.

In DNA, the CDR3 is TGTGCCAGCAGCAAAGCGACTAGCGGGAGACAAGAGACCCAGTACTTC. Residues: CASSKATSGRQETQYF. The genes are TRBV21-1 and TRBJ2-5; TRBD2 reflects the table's D call only, with no check against the DNA. TRBV21-1 is a listed pseudogene. CDR3 length: 16 amino acids.

The CDR3, as DNA: TGTGCCTGGAGTGCCGGGACAGGGCGTTCAAAACTGTTTTTT. It yields the protein CAWSAGTGRSKLFF. The rearrangement joins TRBV30 to TRBJ1-4; TRBD1 matches at 9 bases. This CDR3 has 14 residues. Germline CDR1 reads GTSNPN; CDR2 reads SVGIG (reference sequence). With V trimmed by 1 base and J by 10 bases, 7 bases remained unmatched.

The chain has TRBV9 and TRBJ2-7; the D gene is possibly TRBD2 (5 bases). V dropped 1 base and J dropped 3 bases, with 8 bases sitting between them. This CDR3 comprises 13 residues. The germline gives CDR1 SGDLS, CDR2 YYNGEE. The CDR3 loop is CASSVTAGYEQYF. In nucleotides, the CDR3 is TGTGCCAGCAGCGTAACCGCGGGCTACGAGCAGTACTTC.

This chain uses TRBV10-1 with TRBJ2-7; 7 bases map to TRBD2. The CDR3 has 12 residues. Germline V lookup: CDR1 WNHNN, CDR2 SYGVQD (reference sequence). J gave up 6 bases and V 2 bases, and 1 base lay outside the gene matches. DNA of the CDR3: TGCGCCAGCAGTGAGGTAGCGGGCGAGCAGTACTTC. Translation gives CASSEVAGEQYF.

V gene TRBV14 combines with J gene TRBJ1-4; 8 bases are a match to TRBD1. The germline V gene has CDR1 SGHDN and CDR2 FVKESK. The V gene end was trimmed by 1 base and the J gene end by 6 bases; junction bases not matched to a gene: 4. CDR3 length: 15 amino acids. CDR3 amino acids: CASSQGRGRYEKLFF. The DNA for the CDR3 is TGTGCCAGCAGCCAAGGCAGGGGGCGTTATGAAAAACTGTTTTTT. Looking up the rest from reference TRBV14 and TRBJ1-4 gives the full variable domain: EAGVTQFPSHSVIEKGQTVTLRCDPISGHDNLYWYRRVMGKEIKFLLHFVKESKQDESGMPNNRFLAERTGGTYSTLKVQPAELEDSGVYFCASSQGRGRYEKLFFGSGTQLSVL.

The chain recombines TRBV5-4 with TRBJ2-2; a weak D match, TRBD2 (6 bases). V lost 5 bases and J 2 bases, leaving 13 bases between the germline ends. Germline V gene lookup returns CDR1 SGHNT and CDR2 YYREEE (reference sequence). The CDR3 spans 15 residues. CDR3 region: CASSPGTQNTGELFF. CDR3 nucleotide sequence: TGTGCCAGCAGTCCCGGGACTCAAAACACCGGGGAGCTGTTTTTT.

J is TRBJ1-2 and V is TRBV28; no clear D. CDR3 length equals 12 residues. In germline, CDR1 is MDHEN, CDR2 SYDVKM. V lost 2 bases and J 3 bases, leaving 4 bases between the germline ends. The CDR3 region has the DNA TGTGCCAGCAGTTTACGAGACTATGGCTACACCTTC. Its translation: CASSLRDYGYTF.

The rearrangement uses TRBV30 and TRBJ1-5; D gene uncertain. The ends were cut back, 3 bases at V and 3 bases at J, with 9 bases in the middle. The CDR3 is 13 residues long. In germline, CDR1 is GTSNPN, CDR2 SVGIG (reference sequence). The CDR3: CAWSGGNNQPQHF. CDR3 sequence (DNA): TGTGCCTGGAGCGGCGGGAACAATCAGCCCCAGCATTTT.

V usage is TRBV7-9 and J usage is TRBJ2-2; D uncertain. This CDR3 spans 13 amino acids. Trimming removed 4 bases from V and 8 bases from J, with 11 bases in between. Per germline, CDR1 SEHNR and CDR2 FQNEAQ (reference sequence). This CDR3 reads CASSSYIKGELFF. The CDR3 DNA sequence: TGTGCCAGCAGCTCCTACATCAAGGGGGAGCTGTTTTTT.

The V gene is TRBV21-1, the J gene TRBJ1-1. TRBV21-1 is deemed a pseudogene. The CDR3 runs 14 residues. CDR3 nucleotide sequence: TGTGCCCCCCTCGGTTTTCGGGTGAACACTGAAGCTTTCTTT. This sequence encodes CAPLGFRVNTEAFF.

This rearrangement joins TRBV6-5 to TRBJ1-2; no reliable D call. There are 16 residues in the CDR3. V was shortened by 0 bases and J by 2 bases, with 13 bases between the two germline ends. Germline CDR1 and CDR2: MNHEY and SVGAGI. CDR3 residues: CASSYSGRITNYGYTF. The CDR3 DNA reads as TGTGCCAGCAGTTACTCGGGAAGGATAACAAACTATGGCTACACCTTC.

The chain links TRBV3-1 (or the pseudogene TRBV3-2) to TRBJ2-2, with TRBD2 matching over 12 bases. The CDR3 has 17 amino acids. Per the germline V gene, CDR1 is LGHDT and CDR2 is YNNKEL (reference sequence). Losses at the gene ends were 3 bases for V and 2 bases for J; bases not matched to a gene: 4. The CDR3 bases are TGTGCCAGCAGCCAGATGACTAGCGGGAGAAACACCGGGGAGCTGTTTTTT. The encoded protein is CASSQMTSGRNTGELFF.

CDR3: CASSYTPRGQGGYTF. The CDR3 bases are TGTGCCAGCAGTTACACCCCCCGGGGACAGGGCGGCTACACCTTC. This chain connects TRBV6-5 to TRBJ1-2; 9 positions match TRBD1. Germline V lookup: CDR1 MNHEY, CDR2 SVGAGI. The length of the CDR3 is 15 residues. With 2 bases clipped from V and 8 bases from J, the junction kept 9 bases outside the gene matches.

V and J are TRBV5-5 and TRBJ2-7; TRBD1 agrees at 9 bases. The ends lost 4 bases at V and 6 bases at J; junction bases unmatched: 2. The CDR3 length is 12 residues. CDR1 and CDR2 from the germline V gene are SGHKS and YYEKEE (reference sequence). The CDR3 coding sequence is TGTGCCAGCAGCCGGACAGGGGCCGAGCAGTACTTC. As protein: CASSRTGAEQYF.

The V call is TRBV9, the J call TRBJ2-5; D possibly corresponds to TRBD1 (6 bases). Germline CDR1 and CDR2: SGDLS and YYNGEE. V lost 2 bases, J lost 5 bases, and 13 bases lay in between. The CDR3 is made up of 14 amino acids. CDR3 coding DNA: TGTGCCAGCAGCGTGACAGGAACGGGGGAGACCCAGTACTTC. The encoded protein is CASSVTGTGETQYF.

The V and J genes are TRBV6-5 and TRBJ1-1; D uncertain. The CDR3 covers 15 residues. Trimming left V 2 bases short and J 1 base short, with 11 bases between. Per the germline V gene, CDR1 is MNHEY and CDR2 is SVGAGI. CDR3 amino acids: CASSYNRLRNTEAFF. The CDR3, as DNA: TGTGCCAGCAGTTACAATCGGTTGAGGAACACTGAAGCTTTCTTT.

The CDR3 loop is CASREQTGELFF. In nucleotides, the CDR3 is TGCGCCAGCAGAGAACAAACCGGGGAGCTGTTTTTT. V usage is TRBV5-1 and J usage is TRBJ2-2; D gene unclear. The germline V gene has CDR1 SGHRS and CDR2 YFSETQ. The CDR3 extends over 12 amino acids. V was trimmed by 5 bases and J by 5 bases, leaving 7 bases between them.

CDR3: CASGFGWGEQFF. CDR3 DNA sequence: TGTGCTAGTGGTTTCGGGTGGGGTGAGCAGTTCTTC. This sequence joins TRBV12-5 and TRBJ2-1; D gene unclear. V was trimmed by 3 bases and J by 9 bases, leaving 9 bases between them. Germline V CDR1 and CDR2: LGHNT, FRNRAP. CDR3 length: 12 amino acids.

The chain couples TRBV6-5 to TRBJ2-5; D is undetermined. CDR1 and CDR2 (germline): MNHEY, SVGAGI. Trimming stripped 7 bases from V and 3 bases from J, with 12 bases between. This CDR3 region has 13 residues. In DNA, the CDR3 is TGTGCCAGCACTAGAGACATAAAAGAGACCCAGTACTTC. Its translation: CASTRDIKETQYF.

The rearrangement links TRBV5-1 to TRBJ2-5; D remains ambiguous. This CDR3 is 16 amino acids long. Germline CDR1 reads SGHRS; CDR2 reads YFSETQ. Trimming took 0 bases from V and 2 from J, leaving 14 bases between them. The CDR3 loop is CASSLAGTDPQETQYF. The CDR3 nucleotides read TGCGCCAGCAGCTTGGCCGGAACAGACCCACAAGAGACCCAGTACTTC.

The chain links TRBV5-1 to TRBJ2-1; 8 nucleotides match TRBD2. The CDR3 is 16 residues long. V shed 2 bases, J shed 2 bases, and the junction held 6 bases outside the gene matches. Per germline, CDR1 SGHRS and CDR2 YFSETQ. The CDR3: CASSLAAGVPYNEQFF. DNA for the CDR3: TGCGCCAGCAGCTTAGCAGCGGGAGTCCCCTACAATGAGCAGTTCTTC.

The chain has TRBV13 and TRBJ2-7; possible D gene TRBD1, 6 bases. V lost 7 bases and J 2 bases, leaving 15 bases between the germline ends. Per germline, CDR1 PRHDT and CDR2 FYEKMQ (reference sequence). The CDR3 loop spans 14 amino acids. The CDR3 nucleotides read TGTGCCAGCAAAAAAGGGGGACCTGCCTACGAGCAGTACTTC. Its protein is CASKKGGPAYEQYF.

This sequence joins TRBV9 and TRBJ2-1; 10 bases line up with TRBD1. Germline-derived CDR1 and CDR2 are SGDLS and YYNGEE. The CDR3 extends over 15 amino acids. After removal of 2 bases from V and 8 bases from J, the junction contained 7 bases not matched to a gene. CDR3 protein: CASSVEGQGFHEQFF. The DNA of the CDR3 is TGTGCCAGCAGCGTTGAGGGACAGGGGTTCCATGAGCAGTTCTTC.

This rearrangement joins TRBV2 to TRBJ2-3; 10 bases line up with TRBD2. The germline V gene has CDR1 SNHLY and CDR2 FYNNEI. The CDR3 runs 13 residues. For the CDR3, the DNA is TGTGCAGGGTCGGGACTAGCGACAGATACGCAGTATTTT. It yields the protein CAGSGLATDTQYF.

This clone was picked up one time. V gene TRBV19 combines with J gene TRBJ2-7; 7 nucleotides line up with TRBD2. Germline lookup yields CDR1 LNHDA and CDR2 SQIVND (reference sequence). The CDR3 sequence is 13 residues long. J gave up 4 bases and V 8 bases, and 8 bases lay outside the gene matches. Written as DNA, the CDR3 is TGTGCCAGTGCCCCGGGACTACAGTACGAGCAGTACTTC. This encodes CASAPGLQYEQYF. The variable domain in full, with the rest retrieved from reference TRBV19 and TRBJ2-7, is DGGITQSPKYLFRKEGQNVTLSCEQNLNHDAMYWYRQDPGQGLRLIYYSQIVNDFQKGDIAEGYSVSREKKESFPLTVTSAQKNPTAFYLCASAPGLQYEQYFGPGTRLTVT.

The chain couples TRBV28 to TRBJ1-2; D not certain. With 6 bases removed from V and 8 bases from J, the gap between germline ends came to 16 bases. The germline V gene has CDR1 MDHEN and CDR2 SYDVKM. This CDR3 contains 13 residues. CDR3 sequence reads: CASSPDGIRGYTF. CDR3 nucleotides: TGTGCCAGCAGCCCAGACGGGATTCGGGGCTACACCTTC.

The chain recombines TRBV28 with TRBJ1-2, with D maybe TRBD1 (5 bases). Trimming cost V 5 bases and J 2 bases, with 15 bases left between them. This CDR3 has 15 residues. Germline values: CDR1 MDHEN, CDR2 SYDVKM. Here the CDR3 DNA reads TGTGCCAGCAGTGTCCCGGGACGGAAAAACTATGGCTACACCTTC. Residues: CASSVPGRKNYGYTF.

V and J are TRBV7-2 and TRBJ2-1; D is undetermined. The V gene lost 5 bases and the J gene lost 4 bases, with 18 bases spanning the gap. CDR3 length equals 16 residues. CDR1 SGHTA and CDR2 FQGNSA come from the germline V gene. The CDR3 DNA follows: TGTGCCAGCAGCCCCCATGGGCCAGGTGGTTACAATGAGCAGTTCTTC. The encoded protein is CASSPHGPGGYNEQFF.

V gene TRBV15 combines with J gene TRBJ2-2; tentatively, D is TRBD1 or TRBD2 (5 bases each). CDR3 length: 15 amino acids. CDR1 is LNHNV, CDR2 YYDKDF, per germline (reference sequence). V was cut by 7 bases and J by 6 bases, with 18 bases left in between. The CDR3 loop reads CATKSGPRSPGELFF. The CDR3 nucleotides are TGTGCCACCAAGTCGGGGCCCCGGAGTCCCGGGGAGCTGTTTTTT. The full variable domain, its missing parts supplied by reference TRBV15 and TRBJ2-2, is DAMVIQNPRYQVTQFGKPVTLSCSQTLNHNVMYWYQQKSSQAPKLLFHYYDKDFNNEADTPDNFQSRRPNTSFCFLDIRSPGLGDTAMYLCATKSGPRSPGELFFGEGSRLTVL.